This entry concerns a single T cell receptor beta chain. The sample carries other DNA sequences with the same CDR3. The sample is drawn from a study of T cell changes during pregnancy in multiple sclerosis. TCRdb's table, derived via immunoSEQ multiplex PCR, lists solely in-frame clones and lacks some. This sample yields over 90,000 clones, of which approximately 90% are seen a single time; roughly 0.77% belongs to the top ten. Trimming took off 4 bases at V and 4 bases at J, with 11 bases between the two ends. CDR1 is SGHTA and CDR2 is FQGNSA in the germline V gene. This CDR3 has 14 amino acids. The chain links TRBV7-2 to TRBJ1-5; the D gene is possibly TRBD1 (5 bases). The receptor was isolated from a female donor in good health, enrolled as a control in a pregnancy study. The sample here was peripheral blood, taken in the second trimester of pregnancy. CDR3 nucleotide sequence: TGTGCCAGCAGCTCCCGGGGGGGGAATCAGCCCCAGCATTTT. Its translation: CASSSRGGNQPQHF.